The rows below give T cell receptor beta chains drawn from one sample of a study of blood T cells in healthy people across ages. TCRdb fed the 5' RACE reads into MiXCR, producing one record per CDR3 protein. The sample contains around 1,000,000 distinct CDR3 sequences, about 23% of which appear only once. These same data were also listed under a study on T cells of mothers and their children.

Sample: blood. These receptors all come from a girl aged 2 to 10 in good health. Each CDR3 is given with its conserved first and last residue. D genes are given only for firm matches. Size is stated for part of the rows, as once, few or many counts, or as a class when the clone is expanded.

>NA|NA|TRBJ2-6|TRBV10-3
TGTGCCATCCGGCCGGGTTGGGGGGCCAACGTCCTGACTTTC
CAIRPGWGANVLTF
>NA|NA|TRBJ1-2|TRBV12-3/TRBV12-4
TGTGCCAGCAGTTTAAGGGGGGACCCGATCTATGGCTACACCTTC
CASSLRGDPIYGYTF
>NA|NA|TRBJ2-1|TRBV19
TGTGCCAGTAGTATAGGTCCAGACAATGAGCAGTTCTTC
CASSIGPDNEQFF
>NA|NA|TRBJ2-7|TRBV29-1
TGCAGCGTTGTGACAGGAGGGATATACGAGCAGTACTTC
CSVVTGGIYEQYF
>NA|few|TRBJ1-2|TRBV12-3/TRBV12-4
TGTGCCAGCAGTTTTGGATACGGGAACTATGGCTACACCTTC
CASSFGYGNYGYTF
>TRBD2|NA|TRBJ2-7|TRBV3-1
TGTGCCAGCAGCCACCGGACTAGCGGGTGGCAGTACTTC
CASSHRTSGWQYF
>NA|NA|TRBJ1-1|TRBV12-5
TGTGCTAGTGGTTTGAGTCGGACAGAGAACACTGAAGCTTTCTTT
CASGLSRTENTEAFF
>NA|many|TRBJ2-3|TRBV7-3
TGTGCCAGCAGTCCCGGGCTCCCAGATACGCAGTATTTT
CASSPGLPDTQYF
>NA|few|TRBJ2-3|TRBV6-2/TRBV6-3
TGTGCCAGCAAACTACCGGGGGGCCCCACAGATACGCAGTATTTT
CASKLPGGPTDTQYF
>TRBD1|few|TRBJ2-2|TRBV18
TGTGCCAGCTCACCAGGGACAGGGAAGTACACCGGGGAGCTGTTTTTT
CASSPGTGKYTGELFF
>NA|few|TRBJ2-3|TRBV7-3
TGTGCCAGCAGCTTGGGGGGTCGTTGGTCCGATACGCAGTATTTT
CASSLGGRWSDTQYF
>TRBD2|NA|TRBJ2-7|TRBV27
TGTGCCAGCACCAAATACGGGACTAGCGGGTTTCCGTCCTACGAGCAGTACTTC
CASTKYGTSGFPSYEQYF
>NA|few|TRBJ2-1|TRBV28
TGTGCCAGCAGTTTATTAGGACGGGAGTTCTCCTACAATGAGCAGTTCTTC
CASSLLGREFSYNEQFF
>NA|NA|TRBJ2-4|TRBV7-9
TGTGCCGGCCTAGGAGGCAGGGGGGAGGACATTCAGTACTTC
CAGLGGRGEDIQYF
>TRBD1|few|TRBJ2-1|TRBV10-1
TGCGCCAGCAGGAATTCCGGGACAGGGAGCCACAATGAGCAGTTCTTC
CASRNSGTGSHNEQFF
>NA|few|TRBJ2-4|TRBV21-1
TGTGCCAGCAGCAAAAGGCGGGGGCCCCTAAACATTCAGTACTTC
CASSKRRGPLNIQYF
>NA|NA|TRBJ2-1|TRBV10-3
TGTGCCATCAGTGAGACGCGGGCGGCCACGTACAATGAGCAGTTCTTC
CAISETRAATYNEQFF
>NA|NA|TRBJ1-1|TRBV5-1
TGCGCCAGCAGCTTGGTAGTCCCAGCGATGAACACTGAAGCTTTCTTT
CASSLVVPAMNTEAFF
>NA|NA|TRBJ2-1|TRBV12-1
TGTGCCAGCAGCTTTACACGCAGGTCCAGCGGCCCTAATGAGCAGTTCTTC
CASSFTRRSSGPNEQFF
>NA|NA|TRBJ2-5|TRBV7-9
TGTGCCAGTGGGGAATCACAAGAGACCCAGTACTTC
CASGESQETQYF
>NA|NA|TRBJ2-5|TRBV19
TGTGCCAGTAGCCCCCCCGGAGTTTCGGAGACCCAGTACTTC
CASSPPGVSETQYF
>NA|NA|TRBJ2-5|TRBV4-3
TGCGCCAGCAGCCAAGATCGGTCGGTCTTATGGGCCCAGTACTTC
CASSQDRSVLWAQYF